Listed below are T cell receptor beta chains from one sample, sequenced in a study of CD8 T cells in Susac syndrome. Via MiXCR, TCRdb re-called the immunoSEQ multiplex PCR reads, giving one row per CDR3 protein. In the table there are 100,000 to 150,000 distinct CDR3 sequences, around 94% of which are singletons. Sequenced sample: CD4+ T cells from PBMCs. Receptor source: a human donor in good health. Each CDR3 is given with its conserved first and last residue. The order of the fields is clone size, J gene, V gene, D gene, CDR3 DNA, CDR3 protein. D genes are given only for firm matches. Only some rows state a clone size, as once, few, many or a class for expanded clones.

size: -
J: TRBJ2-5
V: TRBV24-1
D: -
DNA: TGTGCCACCAGTGATTCAACGGCGGCGGAGACCCAGTACTTC
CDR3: CATSDSTAAETQYF

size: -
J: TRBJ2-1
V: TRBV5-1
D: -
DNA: TGCGCCAGCAGCTTGGACAGAGCATTTGAGCAGTTCTTC
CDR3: CASSLDRAFEQFF

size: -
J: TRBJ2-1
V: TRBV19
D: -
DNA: TGTGCCAGTCACAGGGGGGGACTAGGCAGCTCCTACAATGAGCAGTTCTTC
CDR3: CASHRGGLGSSYNEQFF

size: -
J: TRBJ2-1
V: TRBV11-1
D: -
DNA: TGTGCCAGCAGCTTGGCCGGGACTCAATCGGGTGAGCAGTTCTTC
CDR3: CASSLAGTQSGEQFF

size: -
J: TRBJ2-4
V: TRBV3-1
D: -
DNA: TGTGCCAGCAGCCAAGGCCAAACGAACATTCAGTACTTC
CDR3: CASSQGQTNIQYF

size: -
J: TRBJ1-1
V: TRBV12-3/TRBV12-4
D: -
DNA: TGTGCCAGCAAGTCTACCATGAACACTGAAGCTTTCTTT
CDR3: CASKSTMNTEAFF

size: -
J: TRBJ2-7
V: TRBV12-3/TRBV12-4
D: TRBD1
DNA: TGTGCCAGCAGTTTACCCGGACAGGGGGTCTACGAGCAGTACTTC
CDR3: CASSLPGQGVYEQYF

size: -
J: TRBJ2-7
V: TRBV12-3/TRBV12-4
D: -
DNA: TGTGCCAGCAGCCCCCTGGGAGGACAGTACGAGCAGTACTTC
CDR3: CASSPLGGQYEQYF

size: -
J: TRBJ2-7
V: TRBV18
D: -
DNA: TGTGCCAGCTCACCTCAGGACGGCTACGAGCAGTACTTC
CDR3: CASSPQDGYEQYF

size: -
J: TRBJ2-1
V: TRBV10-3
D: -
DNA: TGTGCCATCACAGAGCGATCAGGGAATGAGCAGTTCTTC
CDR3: CAITERSGNEQFF

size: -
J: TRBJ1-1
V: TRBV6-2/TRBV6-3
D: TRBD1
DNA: TGTGCCAGCAGCTCCGGGACAGGGGTGAAAGCTTTCTTT
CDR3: CASSSGTGVKAFF

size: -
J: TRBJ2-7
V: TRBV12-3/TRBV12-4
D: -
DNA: TGTGCCAGCACCTTCAGAGGTAGTTCCCGGGAGCAGTACTTC
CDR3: CASTFRGSSREQYF

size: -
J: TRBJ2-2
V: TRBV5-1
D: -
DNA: TGCGCCAGCAGCTTGCAACACACCGGGGAGCTGTTTTTT
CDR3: CASSLQHTGELFF

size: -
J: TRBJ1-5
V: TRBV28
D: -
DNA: TGTGCCAGCAGTTTATCTCCTTTGGGCGACCGGCCCCAGCATTTT
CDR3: CASSLSPLGDRPQHF

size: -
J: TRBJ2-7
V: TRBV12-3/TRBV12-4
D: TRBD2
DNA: TGTGCCAGCAGTGTAGGACTAGCGGGAACGGGCGAGCAGTACTTC
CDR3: CASSVGLAGTGEQYF

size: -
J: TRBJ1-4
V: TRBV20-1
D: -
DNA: TGCAGTGCTGAAGGGGGGACTAATGAAAAACTGTTTTTT
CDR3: CSAEGGTNEKLFF

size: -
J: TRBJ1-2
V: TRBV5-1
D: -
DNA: TGCGCCAGCAGCCCGGAGACAGTTAACTATGGCTACACCTTC
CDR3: CASSPETVNYGYTF

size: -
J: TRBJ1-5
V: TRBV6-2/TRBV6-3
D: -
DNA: TGTGCCAGCAGTTACCGGATAAATAGCAATCAGCCCCAGCATTTT
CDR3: CASSYRINSNQPQHF

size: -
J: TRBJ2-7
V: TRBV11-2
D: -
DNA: TGTGCCAGCAAGGGGAGGTCCTACGAGCAGTACTTC
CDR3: CASKGRSYEQYF

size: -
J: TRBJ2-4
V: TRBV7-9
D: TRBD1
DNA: TGTGCCAGCAGCTTAGGGACAGGTGGGAACTTAAGGAACATTCAGTACTTC
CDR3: CASSLGTGGNLRNIQYF

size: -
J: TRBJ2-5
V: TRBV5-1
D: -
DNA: TGCGCCAGCAGCTTGGCTCGCCTGGGGGAAGAGACCCAGTACTTC
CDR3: CASSLARLGEETQYF

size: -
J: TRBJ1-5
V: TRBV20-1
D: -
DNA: TGCAGTGCTAGAGGGGGAGGCCATCAGCCCCAGCATTTT
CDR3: CSARGGGHQPQHF

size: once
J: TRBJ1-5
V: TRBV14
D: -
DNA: TGTGCCAGCAGCCAAGATTTGATGGAGCCCCAGCATTTT
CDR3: CASSQDLMEPQHF

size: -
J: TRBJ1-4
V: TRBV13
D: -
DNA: TGTGCCAGCAGGTCCACCGGCAAGGGAAATGAAAAACTGTTTTTT
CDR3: CASRSTGKGNEKLFF

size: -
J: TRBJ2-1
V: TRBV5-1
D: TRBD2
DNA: TGCGCCAGCACCATAAGCGGGAGCGGGTACAATGAGCAGTTCTTC
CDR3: CASTISGSGYNEQFF

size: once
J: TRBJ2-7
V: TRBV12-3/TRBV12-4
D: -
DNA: TGTGCCAGCAGTTTATTCGGTAGGGAGGAGCAGTACTTC
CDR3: CASSLFGREEQYF

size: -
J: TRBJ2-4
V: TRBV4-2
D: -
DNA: TGTGCCAGCAGCCAAGAGGGCAGGGAAAACATTCAGTACTTC
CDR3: CASSQEGRENIQYF

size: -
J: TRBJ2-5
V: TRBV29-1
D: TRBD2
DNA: TGCAGCGTTGAGGCGGGAGGGCTAGGTGAGACCCAGTACTTC
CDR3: CSVEAGGLGETQYF

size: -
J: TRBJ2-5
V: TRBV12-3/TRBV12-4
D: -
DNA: TGTGCCAGCAGTTTCGTGGGCCAAGAGACCCAGTACTTC
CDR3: CASSFVGQETQYF

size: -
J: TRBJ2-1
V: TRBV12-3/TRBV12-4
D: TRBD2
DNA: TGTGCCAGCAGTTCCGCGCTAGCGGACTCCTACAATGAGCAGTTCTTC
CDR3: CASSSALADSYNEQFF

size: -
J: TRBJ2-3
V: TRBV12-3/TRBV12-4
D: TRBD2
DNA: TGTGCCAGCAGTACGCCCCGACTAGCGGGAGCCCGCACAGATACGCAGTATTTT
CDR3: CASSTPRLAGARTDTQYF

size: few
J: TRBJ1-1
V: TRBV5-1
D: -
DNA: TGCGCCAGCAGCTTGAACAACTTCAGGGGAAGGAACACTGAAGCTTTCTTT
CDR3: CASSLNNFRGRNTEAFF

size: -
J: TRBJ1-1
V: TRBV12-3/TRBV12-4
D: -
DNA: TGTGCCAGCAGAGGGGTCTGGGACACTGAAGCTTTCTTT
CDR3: CASRGVWDTEAFF

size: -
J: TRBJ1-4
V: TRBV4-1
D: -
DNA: TGCGCCAGCAGCCTCGGACCTGGGGAAAAACTGTTTTTT
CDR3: CASSLGPGEKLFF

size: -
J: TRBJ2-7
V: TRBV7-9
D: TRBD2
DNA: TGTGCCAGCAGCTTAGGGGGCCGATATAGCGGGCCTACCTACGAGCAGTACTTC
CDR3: CASSLGGRYSGPTYEQYF

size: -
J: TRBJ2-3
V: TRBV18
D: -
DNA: TGTGCCAGCTCACCAAATCAGGGAACAGATACGCAGTATTTT
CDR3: CASSPNQGTDTQYF

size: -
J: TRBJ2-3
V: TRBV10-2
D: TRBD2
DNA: TGCGCCAGCATGGGCCTAGCGGAGAGGTCGGATACGCAGTATTTT
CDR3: CASMGLAERSDTQYF

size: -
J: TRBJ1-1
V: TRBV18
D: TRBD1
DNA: TGTGCCAGCTCACCAGGGATGACAGGGGAAGCTTTCTTT
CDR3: CASSPGMTGEAFF

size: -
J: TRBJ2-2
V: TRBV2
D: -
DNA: TGTGCCAGCAGTGCGGAGTCCCGGGGCGGGGAGCTGTTTTTT
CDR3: CASSAESRGGELFF

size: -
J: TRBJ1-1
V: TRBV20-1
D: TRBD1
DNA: TGCAGTGCCACCGCCCCCACAGGGGTTGGAGCTTTCTTT
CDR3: CSATAPTGVGAFF

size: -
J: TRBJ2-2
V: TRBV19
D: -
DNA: TGTGCCAGTAGATGGAGCCTCGGGGCCGACACCGGGGAGCTGTTTTTT
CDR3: CASRWSLGADTGELFF

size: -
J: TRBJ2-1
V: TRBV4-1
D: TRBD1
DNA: TGCGCCAGCAGCCAAGGGGACAGGGCTGAAGAGCAGTTCTTC
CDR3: CASSQGDRAEEQFF

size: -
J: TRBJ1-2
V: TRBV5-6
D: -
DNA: TGTGCCAGCAGCAAGACAGTTCACTATGGCTACACCTTC
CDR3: CASSKTVHYGYTF

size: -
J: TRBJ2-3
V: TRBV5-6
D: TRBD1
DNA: TGTGCCAGCAGCTACTCCGGGACAGTAACAGATACGCAGTATTTT
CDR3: CASSYSGTVTDTQYF